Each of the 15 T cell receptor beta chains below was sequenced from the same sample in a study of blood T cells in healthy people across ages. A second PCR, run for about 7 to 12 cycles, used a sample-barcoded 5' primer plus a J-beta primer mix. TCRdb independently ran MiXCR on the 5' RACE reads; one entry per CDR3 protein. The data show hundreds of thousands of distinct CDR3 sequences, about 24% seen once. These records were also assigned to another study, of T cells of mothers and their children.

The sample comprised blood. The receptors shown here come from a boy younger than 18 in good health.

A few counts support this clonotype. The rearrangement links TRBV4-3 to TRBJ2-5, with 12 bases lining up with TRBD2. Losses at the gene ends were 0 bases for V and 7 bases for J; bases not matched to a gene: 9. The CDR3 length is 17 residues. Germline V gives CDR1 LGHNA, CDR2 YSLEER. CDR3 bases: TGCGCCAGCAGCCAAGATTTGAGGACTAGCGGGGCTAGGACCCAGTACTTC. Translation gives CASSQDLRTSGARTQYF.

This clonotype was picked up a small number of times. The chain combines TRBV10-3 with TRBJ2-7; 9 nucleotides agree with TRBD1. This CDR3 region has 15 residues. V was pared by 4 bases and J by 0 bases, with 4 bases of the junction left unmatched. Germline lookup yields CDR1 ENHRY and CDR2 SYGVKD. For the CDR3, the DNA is TGTGCCATCAGTGGACAGGGGGTCCCCTCCTACGAGCAGTACTTC. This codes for CAISGQGVPSYEQYF.

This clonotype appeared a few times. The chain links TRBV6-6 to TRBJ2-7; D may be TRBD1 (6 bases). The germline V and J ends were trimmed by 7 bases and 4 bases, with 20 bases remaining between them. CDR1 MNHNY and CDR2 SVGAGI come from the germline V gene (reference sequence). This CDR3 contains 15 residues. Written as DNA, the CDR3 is TGTGCCAGCAAAAAAGAATCAGGGGCAAGATACGAGCAGTACTTC. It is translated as CASKKESGARYEQYF.

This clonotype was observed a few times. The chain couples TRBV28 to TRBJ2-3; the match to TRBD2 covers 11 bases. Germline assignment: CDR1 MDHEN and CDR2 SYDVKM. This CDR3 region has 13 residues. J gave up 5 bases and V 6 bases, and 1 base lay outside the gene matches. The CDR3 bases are TGTGCCAGCAGACTAGCGGGGGAAGATACGCAGTATTTT. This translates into CASRLAGEDTQYF.

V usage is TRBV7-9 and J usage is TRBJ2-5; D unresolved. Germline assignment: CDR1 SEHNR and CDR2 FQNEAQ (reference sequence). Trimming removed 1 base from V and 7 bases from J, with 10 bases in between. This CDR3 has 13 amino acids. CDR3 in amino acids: CASSLEAQWTQYF. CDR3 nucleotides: TGTGCCAGCAGCTTAGAGGCACAGTGGACCCAGTACTTC.

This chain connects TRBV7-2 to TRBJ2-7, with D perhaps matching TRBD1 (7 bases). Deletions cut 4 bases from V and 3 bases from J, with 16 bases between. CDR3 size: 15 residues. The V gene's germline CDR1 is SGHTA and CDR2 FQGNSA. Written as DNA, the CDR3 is TGTGCCAGCAGCTCAGGCCAGGGGGGTTTCTACGAGCAGTACTTC. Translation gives CASSSGQGGFYEQYF.

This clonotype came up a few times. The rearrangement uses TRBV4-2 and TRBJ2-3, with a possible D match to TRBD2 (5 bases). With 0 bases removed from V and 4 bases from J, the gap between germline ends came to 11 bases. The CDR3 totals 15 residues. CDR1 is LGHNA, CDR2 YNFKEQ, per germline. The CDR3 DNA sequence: TGTGCCAGCAGCCAAGAGGGGAGTTTAGCAGATACGCAGTATTTT. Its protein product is CASSQEGSLADTQYF.

CDR3 sequence reads: CAWGGRANVLTF. As DNA, the CDR3 is TGTGCCTGGGGGGGACGTGCCAACGTCCTGACTTTC. V usage is TRBV30 and J usage is TRBJ2-6; perhaps D is TRBD1 or TRBD2 (5 bases each). Germline-derived CDR1 and CDR2 are GTSNPN and SVGIG (reference sequence). The germline V and J ends were trimmed by 5 bases and 7 bases, with 9 bases remaining between them. This CDR3 is 12 amino acids long. Based on the CDR3 plus reference TRBV30 and TRBJ2-6, the full variable domain is SQTIHQWPATLVQPVGSPLSLECTVEGTSNPNLYWYRQAAGRGLQLLFYSVGIGQISSEVPQNLSASRPQDRQFILSSKKLLLSDSGFYLCAWGGRANVLTFGAGSRLTVL.

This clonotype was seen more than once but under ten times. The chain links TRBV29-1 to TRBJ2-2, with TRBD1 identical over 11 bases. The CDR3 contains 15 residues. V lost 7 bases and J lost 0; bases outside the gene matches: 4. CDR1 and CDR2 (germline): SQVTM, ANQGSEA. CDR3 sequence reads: CSAKGQGANTGELFF. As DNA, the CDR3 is TGCAGCGCTAAGGGACAGGGGGCGAACACCGGGGAGCTGTTTTTT.

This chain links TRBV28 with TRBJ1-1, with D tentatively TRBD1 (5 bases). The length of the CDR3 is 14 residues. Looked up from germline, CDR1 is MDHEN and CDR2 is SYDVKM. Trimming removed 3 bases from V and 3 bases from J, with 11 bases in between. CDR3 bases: TGTGCCAGCAGTTTGACAGTTAGTGACACTGAAGCTTTCTTT. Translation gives CASSLTVSDTEAFF.

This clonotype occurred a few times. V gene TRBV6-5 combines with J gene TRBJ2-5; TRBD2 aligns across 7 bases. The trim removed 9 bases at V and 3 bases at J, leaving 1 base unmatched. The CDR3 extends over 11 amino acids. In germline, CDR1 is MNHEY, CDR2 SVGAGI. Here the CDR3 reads CARGGEETQYF. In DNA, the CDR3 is TGTGCCAGGGGAGGGGAAGAGACCCAGTACTTC.

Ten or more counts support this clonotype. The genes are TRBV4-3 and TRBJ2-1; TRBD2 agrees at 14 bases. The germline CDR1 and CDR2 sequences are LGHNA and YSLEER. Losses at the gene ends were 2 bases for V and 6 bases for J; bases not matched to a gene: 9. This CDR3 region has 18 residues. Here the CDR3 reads CASSQNRGLAGVGNEQFF. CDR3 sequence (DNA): TGCGCCAGCAGCCAAAACAGGGGACTAGCGGGAGTTGGCAATGAGCAGTTCTTC.

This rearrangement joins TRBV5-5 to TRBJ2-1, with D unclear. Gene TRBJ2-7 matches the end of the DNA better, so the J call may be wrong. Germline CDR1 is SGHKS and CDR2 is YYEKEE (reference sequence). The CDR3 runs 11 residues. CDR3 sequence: CASSFDEEQYF. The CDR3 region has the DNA TGTGCCAGCAGCTTCGACGAGGAGCAGTACTTC.

CDR3 sequence: CASSQRLTGQPQHF. CDR3 bases: TGTGCCAGCAGTCAACGACTGACTGGTCAGCCCCAGCATTTT. This chain links TRBV28 with TRBJ1-5; no firm D call. With 5 bases removed from V and 6 bases from J, the gap between germline ends came to 14 bases. The germline CDR1 and CDR2 sequences are MDHEN and SYDVKM. This CDR3 spans 14 amino acids.

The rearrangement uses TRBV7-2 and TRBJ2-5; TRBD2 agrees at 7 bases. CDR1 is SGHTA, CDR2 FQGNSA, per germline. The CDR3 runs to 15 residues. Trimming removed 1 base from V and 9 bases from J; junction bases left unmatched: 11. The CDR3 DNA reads TGTGCCAGCAGCTTAGGGGACTATGTCGGGACGGCCCAGTACTTC. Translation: CASSLGDYVGTAQYF.